These T cell receptor beta chains were read from a single sample in a study of blood T cell repertoires in COVID-19. The data were produced by immunoSEQ multiplex PCR, yet TCRdb's version contains in-frame clones alone and is incomplete. This table holds 40,000 or so clones, 80% to 90% found once. Source material: peripheral blood. The receptor source for this set is a man in his sixties with COVID-19, enrolled during active disease. Both conserved end residues are part of each CDR3. D genes are given only for firm matches. Part of the rows lack a size; the others show once, few, many or a class for expanded clones.

-,-,TRBV6-5,TRBJ2-1,TGTGCCAGCAGTTTCGGACTGTACAATGAGCAGTTCTTC,CASSFGLYNEQFF
-,TRBD2,TRBV29-1,TRBJ2-3,TGCAGCGTGGGACTAGCGGGAGGGCGAGGCACAGATACGCAGTATTTT,CSVGLAGGRGTDTQYF
-,-,TRBV5-6,TRBJ1-5,TGTGCCAGCAGCTTGGGGACAGTGAATAATCAGCCCCAGCATTTT,CASSLGTVNNQPQHF
-,TRBD1,TRBV19,TRBJ1-2,TGTGCCAGTAAAAAGGGGGCGATAGGCTACACCTTC,CASKKGAIGYTF
-,TRBD2,TRBV5-1,TRBJ2-5,TGCGCCAGCAGCTTGGGTGGTAGCGGGAGTACAGAGACCCAGTACTTC,CASSLGGSGSTETQYF
-,-,TRBV6-2/TRBV6-3,TRBJ2-2,TGTGCCAGCAGCCGGAGGGGGCAGGGACGTAATGCGAACACCGGGGAGCTGTTTTTT,CASSRRGQGRNANTGELFF
-,-,TRBV7-8,TRBJ1-1,TGTGCCAGCAGCTTCCAGGGCAACACTGAAGCTTTCTTT,CASSFQGNTEAFF
few,TRBD2,TRBV7-8,TRBJ2-1,TGTGCCAGCAGCTTAGCGGGAGGGCCAAGCAATGAGCAGTTCTTC,CASSLAGGPSNEQFF
-,-,TRBV18,TRBJ1-2,TGTGCCAGCTCACCCCGTGGACCTCGGACAGCCTTACCCTACTATGGCTACACCTTC,CASSPRGPRTALPYYGYTF
-,TRBD2,TRBV29-1,TRBJ2-6,TGCAGCGTCGCGGGGGTAAAGGCCAACGTCCTGACTTTC,CSVAGVKANVLTF
few,-,TRBV28,TRBJ1-6,TGTGCCAGCAGTGTTCAGGGGCTGAGTTCACCCCTCCACTTT,CASSVQGLSSPLHF
once,-,TRBV12-3/TRBV12-4,TRBJ2-5,TGTGCCAGCGGGGTCAGGGGCGGGGAGACCCAGTACTTC,CASGVRGGETQYF
-,-,TRBV7-9,TRBJ2-2,TGTGCCAGCAGCTTAGCCCATAATCGGGGTCCCCCGAACACCGGGGAGCTGTTTTTT,CASSLAHNRGPPNTGELFF
-,-,TRBV19,TRBJ1-5,TGTGCCAGTAGTAGTCGGTTCTCAACCGGTGGTAGCAATCAGCCCCAGCATTTT,CASSSRFSTGGSNQPQHF
-,TRBD1,TRBV29-1,TRBJ1-2,TGCAGCGACCGGACAGGGTGGGATAACTATGGCTACACCTTC,CSDRTGWDNYGYTF
-,-,TRBV9,TRBJ1-5,TGTGCCAGCAGCGAGGGGGTTAGCAATCAGCCCCAGCATTTT,CASSEGVSNQPQHF
-,TRBD1,TRBV28,TRBJ2-5,TGTGCCAGCAGTGCCACAGGGGAAGAGACCCAGTACTTC,CASSATGEETQYF
-,-,TRBV6-7,TRBJ1-1,TGTGCCAGCAGTTACTTCCTGGGCAGGAACACTGAAGCTTTCTTT,CASSYFLGRNTEAFF
-,TRBD1,TRBV27,TRBJ1-2,TGTGCCAGCAGTCCCCGGGACAGGGCGTTTAATGGCTACACCTTC,CASSPRDRAFNGYTF
-,-,TRBV27,TRBJ1-5,TGTGCCAGCAGTTTATCGTCGGGGAGCCATCAGCCCCAGCATTTT,CASSLSSGSHQPQHF
-,-,TRBV5-1,TRBJ2-7,TGCGCCAGCAGCGTATCGGGAAACTCCTACGAGCAGTACTTC,CASSVSGNSYEQYF
-,-,TRBV19,TRBJ1-5,TGTGCCAGTAGCCCCATAATGGGCAGCAATCAGCCCCAGCATTTT,CASSPIMGSNQPQHF
-,TRBD1,TRBV7-2,TRBJ1-1,TGTGCCAGCAGCCTTGGACAGGGCGGCATGAACACTGAAGCTTTCTTT,CASSLGQGGMNTEAFF
-,TRBD1,TRBV24-1,TRBJ1-5,TGTGCCACCAGTGATAGAGACAGGGGTTTTTTCTATCAGCCCCAGCATTTT,CATSDRDRGFFYQPQHF
-,-,TRBV7-2,TRBJ1-1,TGTGCCAGCAGCTTAGACCTTACAGGGAGTTGGGAGACTGAAGCTTTCTTT,CASSLDLTGSWETEAFF
-,-,TRBV5-1,TRBJ2-5,TGCGCCAGCAGCTTGGCCGGGGAGACCCAGTACTTC,CASSLAGETQYF
-,-,TRBV11-2,TRBJ2-3,TGTGCCAGCAGCTTAACCGCGGACACAGATACGCAGTATTTT,CASSLTADTDTQYF
-,TRBD1,TRBV5-1,TRBJ1-1,TGCGCCAGCAGCACGGGACAGGGAACCACTGAAGCTTTCTTT,CASSTGQGTTEAFF
few,TRBD1,TRBV7-8,TRBJ1-1,TGTGCCAGCAGCCTGCGACAGGGGACTGAAGCTTTCTTT,CASSLRQGTEAFF
-,-,TRBV6-5,TRBJ2-2,TGTGCCAGCAGTTACCTTCCCCACGAGACCGGGGAGCTGTTTTTT,CASSYLPHETGELFF
-,TRBD1,TRBV3-1/TRBV3-2,TRBJ2-5,TGTGCCAGCAGCCGTAGGACAGGGGGCTCTCGAGAGACCCAGTACTTC,CASSRRTGGSRETQYF
-,-,TRBV5-6,TRBJ1-1,TGTGCCAGCAGCTACAGGGATTGGGGCACTGAAGCTTTCTTT,CASSYRDWGTEAFF
-,-,TRBV6-5,TRBJ1-1,TGTGCCAGCAGTTACTCCGGCAGGTCGACTTTCTTT,CASSYSGRSTFF
-,-,TRBV18,TRBJ1-5,TGTGCCAGCTCACTATTAAATAGCAATCAGCCCCAGCATTTT,CASSLLNSNQPQHF
-,-,TRBV18,TRBJ2-5,TGTGCCAGCTCACCAAACTTCCAAGAGACCCAGTACTTC,CASSPNFQETQYF